This section outlines one T cell receptor (beta chain) sequence together with its context. This specimen belongs to a study of blood T cells in healthy people across ages. Primed by a sample-barcoded 5' primer and a J-beta primer mix, a second PCR proceeded for 7 to 11 cycles. TCRdb redid the calling of the 5' RACE reads with MiXCR, one entry per CDR3 protein. The table includes some 1.7 million distinct CDR3 sequences, 28% detected once. Each sample had at least 6.5 million PBMCs isolated. The origin of this receptor is a woman aged 25-40 years in good health. The sequenced sample was blood.

Written as DNA, the CDR3 is TGTGCCAGCAGCCCGGTCAGCGGTCAAGAGACCCAGTACTTC. Translating it yields CASSPVSGQETQYF. The chain joins TRBV10-3 to TRBJ2-5, with D maybe TRBD2 (5 bases). Germline V gene sequence: CDR1 ENHRY, CDR2 SYGVKD. CDR3 length: 14 residues. The V end lost 10 bases, the J end lost 2 bases, and 17 bases lay between the germline ends.